These 12 T cell receptor beta chains were all obtained from the same sample, sequenced in a study of early T cells in non-severe SARS-CoV-2 infection (dated by TCRdb to the early 2020s). The method behind the library was 5' RACE. Sequencing was carried out with a NextSeq 500. In-frame beta chains were kept once TCRdb had trimmed the public reads at Q25 with fastp and called clones with MiXCR. A single entry per CDR3 protein holds the most common genes and DNA from its merged rows. The sample table shows 60,000 or so distinct CDR3 sequences, and around 10% are seen once. The ten top clones hold 3.9% of the sample. Specimen: whole blood, collected at baseline. These TCRs come from an adult who was a healthcare worker with PCR-confirmed SARS-CoV-2 infection or an uninfected control (not recorded which).

The J gene is TRBJ2-3, the V gene TRBV11-2; weak D call: TRBD1 (6 bases). Looked up from germline, CDR1 is SGHAT and CDR2 is FQNNGV. V lost 4 bases to trimming and J lost 4 bases, with 12 bases between them. CDR3 length: 14 residues. CDR3 protein: CASSSGQYPDTQYF. The CDR3 DNA reads TGTGCCAGCAGCTCAGGACAGTACCCAGATACGCAGTATTTT.

The sample holds a few counts of this clonotype. The chain links TRBV7-9 to TRBJ2-5; TRBD1 aligns across 7 bases. V dropped 7 bases and J dropped 1; count of bases not matched to a gene: 9. The CDR3 sequence is 15 residues long. Per germline, CDR1 SEHNR and CDR2 FQNEAQ (reference sequence). In nucleotides, the CDR3 is TGTGCCAGCACGAACCGGGACAGACCCCAAGAGACCCAGTACTTC. As protein: CASTNRDRPQETQYF.

A few counts support this clonotype. The genes are TRBV10-1 and TRBJ1-1, with a possible D match to TRBD1 (5 bases). Trimming cost V 2 bases and J 0 bases, with 13 bases left between them. Germline values: CDR1 WNHNN, CDR2 SYGVQD (reference sequence). This CDR3 has 16 residues. CDR3 sequence reads: CASSELGEPMNTEAFF. In DNA, the CDR3 is TGCGCCAGCAGTGAGCTGGGGGAACCTATGAACACTGAAGCTTTCTTT.

The chain has TRBV30 and TRBJ1-4, with D hard to call. V was shortened by 1 base and J by 4 bases, with 7 bases between the two germline ends. CDR1 GTSNPN and CDR2 SVGIG come from the germline V gene (reference sequence). The CDR3 has 13 amino acids. The chain's CDR3 is CAWSGQLNEKLFF. The CDR3 DNA reads as TGTGCCTGGAGTGGGCAGCTTAATGAAAAACTGTTTTTT.

V usage is TRBV11-3 and J usage is TRBJ2-1, with TRBD2 identical over 8 bases. CDR3 length: 15 residues. The ends lost 3 bases at V and 6 bases at J; junction bases unmatched: 7. Germline assignment: CDR1 SGHNT and CDR2 YENEEA. In DNA form, the CDR3 reads TGTGCCAGCAGCTTTAGCGGGAACCCCGCCAATGAGCAGTTCTTC. As protein: CASSFSGNPANEQFF.

In regard to this clonotype: The junction differs from germline at one of its ends, possibly a read error. CDR3 protein: CATQGDSNQHQHF. CDR3 nucleotide sequence: TGTGCCACCCAGGGGGATAGCAATCAGCACCAGCATTTT. The chain is built from TRBV6-6 and TRBJ1-5, with 7 bases aligning to TRBD1. There are 13 residues in the CDR3. Germline V gene sequence: CDR1 MNHNY, CDR2 SVGAGI (reference sequence).

About this clonotype itself: A much larger clone lies one base from this, so it may be a read error. The chain couples TRBV2 to TRBJ2-1; D gene ambiguous. The germline V gene has CDR1 SNHLY and CDR2 FYNNEI. The CDR3 loop spans 15 amino acids. Trimming left V 1 base short and J 7 bases short, with 14 bases between. The CDR3 coding sequence is TGTGCCAGCAGTGAAGTGGGTTTTTTAGGGAATGAGCAGTTCTTC. This encodes CASSEVGFLGNEQFF.

This clonotype was counted ten times or more. The chain is built from TRBV7-2 and TRBJ2-1; D is ambiguous. V lost 3 bases to trimming and J lost 3 bases, with 9 bases between them. The V gene's germline CDR1 is SGHTA and CDR2 FQGNSA. This CDR3 is 14 amino acids long. This chain's CDR3 is CASSFDGSYNEQFF. CDR3 nucleotides: TGTGCCAGCAGCTTCGATGGCAGCTACAATGAGCAGTTCTTC.

By share of the sample, this clonotype is medium-sized. J is TRBJ2-6 and V is TRBV28; D is tentatively TRBD1 or TRBD2 (5 bases each). Germline CDR1 is MDHEN and CDR2 is SYDVKM. V lost 4 bases and J lost 3, with 13 bases in between. This CDR3 spans 16 amino acids. CDR3 sequence (DNA): TGTGCCAGCAGTTGGGGGAAGTTGGGTGGGGCCAACGTCCTGACTTTC. Translating it yields CASSWGKLGGANVLTF.

This clonotype was seen ten or more times. This chain uses TRBV2 with TRBJ2-3; 9 positions agree with TRBD1. The CDR3 sequence is 12 residues long. Trimming took 6 bases from V and 5 from J; bases not matched to a gene: 0. CDR1 is SNHLY and CDR2 is FYNNEI in the germline V gene. This CDR3 reads CASRDRGDTQYF. CDR3 coding DNA: TGTGCCAGCAGGGACAGGGGAGATACGCAGTATTTT.

This clonotype occurred a few times. The chain carries TRBV5-1 and TRBJ2-5; no clear D gene. The germline CDR1 and CDR2 sequences are SGHRS and YFSETQ. Trimming shortened V by 1 base and J by 1 base, and 8 bases separated the two germline ends. This CDR3 comprises 14 residues. Written as DNA, the CDR3 is TGCGCCAGCAGCTTGAGGGTCAGCCAAGAGACCCAGTACTTC. Its translation: CASSLRVSQETQYF.

The chain combines TRBV20-1 with TRBJ2-3; 11 bases agree with TRBD2. V trimming: 6 bases; J trimming: 0 bases; junction bases outside the gene matches: 5. The germline gives CDR1 DFQATT, CDR2 SNEGSKA (reference sequence). The CDR3 is 15 residues long. CDR3 DNA: TGCAGTGCCACCGGACTAGCGGGCAGCACAGATACGCAGTATTTT. This codes for CSATGLAGSTDTQYF.